One sample yielded the 18 T cell receptor beta chains listed below, sequenced in a study of OX40 agonist ivuxolimab in advanced cancers. The protocol was immunoSEQ multiplex PCR, while the TCRdb copy is restricted to in-frame clones and leaves out a portion. The sample consists of some 60,000 clones, roughly four fifths of them appearing once. The input for sequencing was CD4+ or CD8+ T cells sorted from blood, taken in a trial of the OX40 agonist ivuxolimab. The receptors here all came from an adult with an advanced solid tumor such as melanoma, head and neck, liver or kidney cancer.

This chain connects TRBV19 to TRBJ2-7; 11 nucleotides agree with TRBD1. Germline trimming cut 5 bases from V and 4 bases from J; bases unmatched to any gene: 4. Germline V gene lookup returns CDR1 LNHDA and CDR2 SQIVND (reference sequence). This CDR3 has 14 residues. Written as DNA, the CDR3 is TGTGCCAGTAGTGGGACAGGGGGGATTTACGAGCAGTACTTC. Translated: CASSGTGGIYEQYF.

The chain combines TRBV30 with TRBJ2-7; the D is unclear. Germline CDR1 GTSNPN, CDR2 SVGIG (reference sequence). V lost 0 bases to trimming and J lost 0 bases, with 15 bases between them. The CDR3 is 16 amino acids. The CDR3 spells CAWSVRKVWGSYEQYF. The CDR3 DNA reads TGTGCCTGGAGTGTACGGAAGGTGTGGGGCTCCTACGAGCAGTACTTC.

This chain joins TRBV19 and TRBJ2-4; D is unresolved. Trimming took off 7 bases at V and 0 bases at J, with 19 bases between the two ends. The length of the CDR3 is 17 residues. CDR1 is LNHDA and CDR2 is SQIVND in the germline V gene (reference sequence). CDR3 loop: CASTNSDGRIAKNIQYF. The CDR3 nucleotides are TGTGCCAGTACCAACTCGGACGGTAGGATAGCCAAAAACATTCAGTACTTC.

The V gene is TRBV18, the J gene TRBJ2-7, with 12 positions matching TRBD2. Trimming at V came to 8 bases and at J to 3 bases, leaving 5 bases not matched to a gene. Germline CDR1 KGHSH, CDR2 LQKENI. The CDR3 totals 14 residues. The CDR3 region has the DNA TGTGCCAGCACGCCGGGACTAGCGGGCTACGAGCAGTACTTC. Protein product: CASTPGLAGYEQYF.

The V and J genes are TRBV4-1 and TRBJ1-1; TRBD1 is a possible D gene (6 bases). V gave up 0 bases and J gave up 10 bases, with 12 bases separating them. The CDR3 has 13 amino acids. Looked up from germline, CDR1 is MGHRA and CDR2 is YSYEKL. The CDR3, as DNA: TGCGCCAGCAGCCAAGAGCTAACAGGGAGAGCTTTCTTT. This translates into CASSQELTGRAFF.

This chain links TRBV10-1 with TRBJ1-1; 7 bases fit TRBD1. The J segment lost 5 bases and the V segment lost 5 bases, leaving 5 bases of the junction unmatched. The length of the CDR3 is 13 residues. Germline values: CDR1 WNHNN, CDR2 SYGVQD (reference sequence). This CDR3 is CASSTGVKTEAFF. DNA of the CDR3: TGCGCCAGCAGTACAGGGGTAAAAACTGAAGCTTTCTTT.

The chain couples TRBV11-2 to TRBJ2-3; D assignment may be TRBD1 or TRBD2 (5 bases each). The CDR3 has 15 amino acids. Trimming cost V 0 bases and J 4 bases, with 11 bases left between them. Germline assignment: CDR1 SGHAT and CDR2 FQNNGV. Here the CDR3 reads CASSLERGRSDTQYF. For the CDR3, the DNA is TGTGCCAGCAGCTTAGAGAGGGGACGGTCAGATACGCAGTATTTT.

The V gene is TRBV30, the J gene TRBJ1-1, with unresolved D. Deletions cut 0 bases from V and 1 base from J, with 6 bases between. The CDR3 has 13 amino acids. Looked up from germline, CDR1 is GTSNPN and CDR2 is SVGIG (reference sequence). CDR3 region: CAWSVLQNTEAFF. The CDR3, as DNA: TGTGCCTGGAGTGTTCTCCAGAACACTGAAGCTTTCTTT.

The rearrangement links TRBV5-4 to TRBJ2-7, with 9 bases fitting TRBD2. After removal of 3 bases from V and 7 bases from J, the junction contained 17 bases not matched to a gene. Germline V lookup: CDR1 SGHNT, CDR2 YYREEE (reference sequence). CDR3 size: 17 residues. In DNA form, the CDR3 reads TGTGCCAGCAGCTCCCCCGTTGGTGCGGGGGGGCCAGGAGAGCAGTACTTC. Its translation is CASSSPVGAGGPGEQYF.

The chain has TRBV6-5 and TRBJ2-7; weak D call: TRBD1 (5 bases). CDR3 length equals 13 residues. CDR1 MNHEY and CDR2 SVGAGI come from the germline V gene. The CDR3 reads CATRRASSYEQYF. DNA for the CDR3: TGTGCGACCCGCAGGGCCAGCTCCTACGAGCAGTACTTC.

The V gene is TRBV11-2, the J gene TRBJ2-5, with D perhaps matching TRBD2 (6 bases). Trimming cost V 3 bases and J 5 bases, with 13 bases left between them. The CDR3 runs to 14 residues. Germline lookup yields CDR1 SGHAT and CDR2 FQNNGV. The DNA of the CDR3 is TGTGCCAGCAGCTTTGCGGGGATTCGGGAGACCCAGTACTTC. The encoded protein is CASSFAGIRETQYF.

This chain joins TRBV15 and TRBJ2-1; 11 positions match TRBD2. The CDR3 is made up of 16 amino acids. With 1 base clipped from V and 4 bases from J, the junction kept 3 bases outside the gene matches. Germline CDR1 LNHNV, CDR2 YYDKDF (reference sequence). DNA of the CDR3: TGTGCCACCAGCAGAGCAACTAGCGGGAGATACAATGAGCAGTTCTTC. Encoded protein: CATSRATSGRYNEQFF.

The rearrangement joins TRBV7-9 to TRBJ1-4; TRBD1 aligns across 10 bases. The V gene end was trimmed by 6 bases and the J gene end by 8 bases; junction bases not matched to a gene: 6. Germline CDR1 and CDR2: SEHNR and FQNEAQ (reference sequence). This CDR3 is built from 14 residues. DNA of the CDR3: TGTGCCAGCAGACCCGGGACAGGGGAGGAAAAACTGTTTTTT. Its translation is CASRPGTGEEKLFF.

The chain joins TRBV6-1 to TRBJ2-1; tentative D call: TRBD2 (7 bases). The germline CDR1 and CDR2 sequences are MNHNS and SASEGT. The CDR3 sequence is 19 residues long. V shed 3 bases and J shed 4 bases, with 25 bases lying between them. CDR3 DNA: TGTGCCAGCAGTGACAAGTATGGGGGGGCCCTTGGACCATACAATGAGCAGTTCTTC. Residues: CASSDKYGGALGPYNEQFF.

This chain links TRBV2 with TRBJ2-5; TRBD1 might be the D (5 bases). CDR1 is SNHLY, CDR2 FYNNEI, per germline. With 8 bases removed from V and 0 bases from J, the gap between germline ends came to 10 bases. The CDR3 sequence is 13 residues long. The CDR3 loop is CASWGSYQETQYF. The CDR3 nucleotides read TGTGCCAGCTGGGGCAGCTACCAAGAGACCCAGTACTTC.

The CDR3 protein is CASSLDGGAYNEQFF. The CDR3 nucleotides are TGTGCCAGCAGCTTGGACGGGGGGGCCTACAATGAGCAGTTCTTC. The gene calls are TRBV5-4 and TRBJ2-1; 8 positions agree with TRBD2. Per germline, CDR1 SGHNT and CDR2 YYREEE (reference sequence). The V segment lost 0 bases and the J segment 2 bases; nucleotides outside the gene matches: 1. This CDR3 has 15 residues.

V and J are TRBV21-1 and TRBJ2-7; the table assigns TRBD1, which was not confirmed against the DNA. TRBV21-1 is assigned pseudogene status. CDR3 size: 13 residues. The CDR3 here is CASSKWAGREQYF. The CDR3 DNA is TGTGCCAGCAGCAAATGGGCAGGCCGCGAGCAGTACTTC.

This clone was recorded a few times. The CDR3 spells CASTKAGSSYNEQFF. The CDR3 bases are TGTGCCAGCACAAAAGCGGGCTCCTCCTACAATGAGCAGTTCTTC. The chain links TRBV9 to TRBJ2-1; D perhaps matches TRBD2 (6 bases). CDR3 length: 15 amino acids. Germline V gives CDR1 SGDLS, CDR2 YYNGEE. Trimming cost V 6 bases and J 0 bases, with 13 bases left between them.